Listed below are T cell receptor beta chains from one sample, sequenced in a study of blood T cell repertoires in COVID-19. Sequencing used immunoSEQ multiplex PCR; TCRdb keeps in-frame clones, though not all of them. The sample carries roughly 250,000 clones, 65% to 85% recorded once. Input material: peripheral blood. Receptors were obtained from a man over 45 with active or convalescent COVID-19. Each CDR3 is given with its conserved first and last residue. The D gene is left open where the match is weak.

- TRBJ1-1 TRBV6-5 CASRRGHTEAFF
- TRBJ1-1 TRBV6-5 CATKQGDSGTEAFF
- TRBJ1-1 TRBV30 CAWMGWGGPGLNTEAFF
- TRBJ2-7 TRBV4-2 CASSPSARGNPYEQYF
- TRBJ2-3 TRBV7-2 CASSLEGVTTDTQYF
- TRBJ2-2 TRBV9 CASSFGQRAYTGELFF
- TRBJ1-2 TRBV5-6 CASSWRGNSNYGYTF
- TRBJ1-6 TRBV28 CASSTGVYNSPLHF
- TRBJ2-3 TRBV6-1 CASSETFGTQYF
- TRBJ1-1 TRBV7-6 CASSHPNGANTEAFF
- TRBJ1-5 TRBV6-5 CASSDTWRAKHF
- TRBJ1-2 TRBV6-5 CASKRMAGYTF
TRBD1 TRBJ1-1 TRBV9 CASSGGQGAVEAFF
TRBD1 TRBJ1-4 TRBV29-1 CSVTLPGTGGEKLFF
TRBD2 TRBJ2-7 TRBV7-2 CASSVGSGLYEQYF
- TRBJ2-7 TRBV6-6 CASRFGGEQYF
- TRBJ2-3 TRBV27 CASSQRADTQYF
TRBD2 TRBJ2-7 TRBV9 CASSVAGTSDYEQYF
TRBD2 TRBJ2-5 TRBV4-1 CASSRIRTSGGAGETQYF
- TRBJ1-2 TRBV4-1 CASSQGAGANYGYTF
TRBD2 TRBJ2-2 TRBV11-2 CASSLDILAGTGELFF
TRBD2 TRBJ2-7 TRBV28 CASSWEGYEQYF
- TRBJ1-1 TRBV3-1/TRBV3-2 CASSQVRDTEAFF